What follows are 30 T cell receptor beta chains derived from one specimen sequenced in a study of identical twins. TCRdb re-called the 5' RACE reads through MiXCR, storing one row per CDR3 protein. The sample includes around 530,000 distinct CDR3 sequences, 13% to 15% of them seen just once. These sequences were also reported in another study, on yellow fever vaccine responses in identical twins.

Sequencing was carried out using CD4+ T cells sorted from blood. All receptors come from a woman aged 18-35 years in good health.

This clonotype came up a few times. The chain has TRBV9 and TRBJ2-6; TRBD2 is a possible D gene (6 bases). The CDR3 contains 17 residues. The V end was cut by 4 bases, the J end by 0 bases, with 14 bases between. Germline V gene sequence: CDR1 SGDLS, CDR2 YYNGEE. The CDR3 loop is CASSPNWGVSGANVLTF. CDR3 coding DNA: TGTGCCAGCAGCCCTAACTGGGGGGTCTCTGGGGCCAACGTCCTGACTTTC. The full variable domain, with the rest looked up from reference TRBV9 and TRBJ2-6, is DSGVTQTPKHLITATGQRVTLRCSPRSGDLSVYWYQQSLDQGLQFLIQYYNGEERAKGNILERFSAQQFPDLHSELNLSSLELGDSALYFCASSPNWGVSGANVLTFGAGSRLTVL.

In its sample, this clonotype was seen a few times. CDR3 in DNA: TGTGCCAGCAGCCAAGGTTCGGGGGATCTCTATGGCTACACCTTC. Its protein is CASSQGSGDLYGYTF. The chain carries TRBV3-1 and TRBJ1-2; TRBD1 is a possible D gene (5 bases). CDR1 is LGHDT, CDR2 YNNKEL, per germline (reference sequence). Trimming removed 1 base from V and 4 bases from J, with 13 bases in between. This CDR3 is built from 15 residues.

This clonotype appeared a few times. The chain employs TRBV20-1 and TRBJ2-3, with D hard to call. The CDR3 length is 10 residues. V was clipped by 2 bases and J by 9 bases, with 6 bases between them. The germline CDR1 and CDR2 sequences are DFQATT and SNEGSKA (reference sequence). CDR3 DNA sequence: TGCAGTGCTAGAAAAGACACGCAGTATTTT. It codes for CSARKDTQYF.

This clonotype was seen more than once but under ten times. The chain links TRBV20-1 to TRBJ1-2; D uncertain. V dropped 3 bases and J dropped 6 bases, with 8 bases sitting between them. The CDR3 runs 11 residues. Germline V gene data show CDR1 as DFQATT and CDR2 as SNEGSKA (reference sequence). The CDR3 is CSARGPHGYTF. CDR3 DNA: TGCAGTGCTAGGGGCCCTCATGGCTACACCTTC.

This clonotype was counted only a few times. The rearrangement joins TRBV12-3 or TRBV12-4 to TRBJ2-1, with D possibly matching TRBD2 (6 bases). The CDR3 runs to 17 residues. Trimming cost V 6 bases and J 3 bases, with 21 bases left between them. The CDR3 here is CASRRGGGVGHYNEQFF. Written as DNA, the CDR3 is TGTGCCAGCAGGCGGGGTGGCGGTGTGGGGCACTACAATGAGCAGTTCTTC.

This clonotype was detected only a few times. The genes are TRBV2 and TRBJ1-6; 10 bases agree with TRBD1. Germline V CDR1 and CDR2: SNHLY, FYNNEI. The CDR3 consists of 13 residues. The V gene end was trimmed by 6 bases and the J gene end by 10 bases; junction bases not matched to a gene: 3. The CDR3 spells CASRGQGESPLHF. CDR3 nucleotide sequence: TGTGCCAGCAGAGGACAGGGGGAATCACCCCTCCACTTT. Combining the CDR3 with reference TRBV2 and TRBJ1-6 gives the whole variable domain EPEVTQTPSHQVTQMGQEVILRCVPISNHLYFYWYRQILGQKVEFLVSFYNNEISEKSEIFDDQFSVERPDGSNFTLKIRSTKLEDSAMYFCASRGQGESPLHFGNGTRLTVT.

The chain joins TRBV12-5 to TRBJ2-3, with D maybe TRBD2 (6 bases). There are 14 residues in the CDR3. In germline, CDR1 is LGHNT, CDR2 FRNRAP. V lost 6 bases and J lost 5, with 15 bases in between. The CDR3 loop reads CASGKWRAGDTQYF. Written as DNA, the CDR3 is TGTGCTAGTGGAAAATGGAGGGCCGGAGATACGCAGTATTTT.

This clonotype was found many times. V is TRBV10-3 and J is TRBJ2-2; possible D gene TRBD1, 5 bases. Trimming shortened V by 10 bases and J by 2 bases, and 14 bases separated the two germline ends. This CDR3 region has 14 residues. Germline CDR1 and CDR2: ENHRY and SYGVKD. The CDR3 is CATRQPKNTGELFF. In DNA form, the CDR3 reads TGTGCCACAAGACAGCCTAAAAACACCGGGGAGCTGTTTTTT.

This clonotype has more than one count but fewer than ten. This sequence joins TRBV5-1 and TRBJ1-1, with D hard to call. The CDR3 is made up of 14 amino acids. V lost 0 bases and J lost 7, with 13 bases in between. Germline CDR1 SGHRS, CDR2 YFSETQ. This chain's CDR3 is CASSLGLRGNEAFF. Here the CDR3 DNA reads TGCGCCAGCAGCTTGGGACTGCGAGGGAATGAAGCTTTCTTT.

This clonotype showed up many times. The CDR3 bases are TGTGCCAGCAGTTTAGCGGGAGGGCCTTTGAATGAGCAGTTCTTC. It is translated as CASSLAGGPLNEQFF. The gene calls are TRBV28 and TRBJ2-1; 9 nucleotides align to TRBD2. The germline gives CDR1 MDHEN, CDR2 SYDVKM. The V and J ends lost 2 bases and 7 bases, in that order; junction bases with no gene match: 6. CDR3 size: 15 residues.

The chain couples TRBV5-1 to TRBJ2-7, with D possibly called TRBD1 or TRBD2 (6 bases each). The CDR3 has 15 residues. CDR1 and CDR2 (germline): SGHRS, YFSETQ. Trimming shortened V by 5 bases and J by 5 bases, and 20 bases separated the two germline ends. The CDR3 sequence is CASRAHGGTVDEQYF. The CDR3 nucleotides read TGCGCCAGCAGGGCTCACGGGGGCACGGTCGACGAGCAGTACTTC.

In this sample, this clonotype turned up a few times. This rearrangement joins TRBV25-1 to TRBJ2-1; D might be TRBD2 (5 bases). The CDR3 consists of 14 residues. The V gene's germline CDR1 is MGHDK and CDR2 SYGVNS. Trimming removed 4 bases at V and 5 bases at J, with 12 bases between. The CDR3 loop reads CASSGGLSNNEQFF. The CDR3 DNA reads as TGTGCCAGCAGTGGAGGGCTTAGTAACAATGAGCAGTTCTTC. The full variable domain, rest sourced from reference TRBV25-1 and TRBJ2-1, is EADIYQTPRYLVIGTGKKITLECSQTMGHDKMYWYQQDPGMELHLIHYSYGVNSTEKGDLSSESTVSRIRTEHFPLTLESARPSHTSQYLCASSGGLSNNEQFFGPGTRLTVL.

The chain has TRBV5-1 and TRBJ1-6, with a weak D call TRBD1 (6 bases). CDR1 SGHRS and CDR2 YFSETQ come from the germline V gene. The CDR3 contains 14 residues. Trimming left V 1 base short and J 5 bases short, with 7 bases between. CDR3 in DNA: TGCGCCAGCAGCTTGCGGACAGATAATTCACCCCTCCACTTT. Its translation: CASSLRTDNSPLHF.

This clonotype was detected once. This chain uses TRBV5-4 with TRBJ2-1, with a tentative D call TRBD2 (6 bases). The V gene's germline CDR1 is SGHNT and CDR2 YYREEE (reference sequence). Trimming removed 5 bases from V and 0 bases from J, with 21 bases in between. This CDR3 region has 18 residues. The DNA of the CDR3 is TGTGCCAGCAGTTCATGGGGACTCACGGGAACCTCCTACAATGAGCAGTTCTTC. Encoded protein: CASSSWGLTGTSYNEQFF.

This clonotype was seen a handful of times. The chain has TRBV5-1 and TRBJ2-5, with D unclear. Germline values: CDR1 SGHRS, CDR2 YFSETQ. CDR3 size: 15 residues. V lost 2 bases to trimming and J lost 3 bases, with 14 bases between them. DNA of the CDR3: TGCGCCAGCAGCTTAGGACGCCTAGGCGAAGAGACCCAGTACTTC. It specifies CASSLGRLGEETQYF.

This clonotype has ten or more counts. The rearrangement uses TRBV11-2 and TRBJ2-1; D not resolved. There are 14 residues in the CDR3. Germline CDR1 is SGHAT and CDR2 is FQNNGV. Trimming took 1 base from V and 3 from J, leaving 7 bases between them. CDR3 sequence (DNA): TGTGCCAGCAGCTTAGGACCGTTCTACAATGAGCAGTTCTTC. Protein sequence: CASSLGPFYNEQFF.

This chain connects TRBV2 to TRBJ2-4; TRBD1 agrees at 7 bases. CDR3 length equals 16 residues. Germline loops: CDR1 SNHLY, CDR2 FYNNEI. J lost 0 bases, V lost 6 bases, and 8 bases had no gene match. The CDR3: CASSRDSGIAKNIQYF. CDR3 in DNA: TGTGCCAGCAGCCGGGACAGCGGAATAGCCAAAAACATTCAGTACTTC.

This clonotype was seen a few times. The rearrangement joins TRBV3-1 to TRBJ2-1; TRBD2 matches 7 bases. The CDR3 consists of 18 residues. The germline CDR1 and CDR2 sequences are LGHDT and YNNKEL (reference sequence). The V and J ends lost 0 bases and 2 bases, in that order; junction bases with no gene match: 10. DNA of the CDR3: TGTGCCAGCAGCCAAGAGGGCCTAGCGGTCCTCACCTACAATGAGCAGTTCTTC. Translated: CASSQEGLAVLTYNEQFF.

This clonotype was seen more than once but under ten times. V gene TRBV11-1 combines with J gene TRBJ2-7; D is perhaps TRBD2 (6 bases). Looked up from germline, CDR1 is SGHAT and CDR2 is FQDESV (reference sequence). The CDR3 totals 19 residues. V lost 1 base and J 0 bases, leaving 22 bases between the germline ends. The CDR3 here is CASSLGVGAVRRGSYEQYF. CDR3 sequence (DNA): TGTGCCAGCAGCTTAGGGGTTGGGGCCGTTCGGAGGGGCTCCTACGAGCAGTACTTC. Full variable domain (missing parts from reference TRBV11-1 and TRBJ2-7): EAEVAQSPRYKITEKSQAVAFWCDPISGHATLYWYRQILGQGPELLVQFQDESVVDDSQLPKDRFSAERLKGVDSTLKIQPAELGDSAMYLCASSLGVGAVRRGSYEQYFGPGTRLTVT.

This clonotype was observed a handful of times. J is TRBJ2-5 and V is TRBV3-1, with TRBD2 identical over 8 bases. The V gene's germline CDR1 is LGHDT and CDR2 YNNKEL (reference sequence). This CDR3 spans 15 amino acids. V shed 4 bases and J 0 bases; nucleotides not matched to a gene: 4. CDR3 in amino acids: CASSPYSGDQETQYF. The DNA of the CDR3 is TGTGCCAGCAGCCCCTATAGCGGGGACCAAGAGACCCAGTACTTC.

There are a few counts of this clonotype. The V and J genes are TRBV18 and TRBJ2-2, with D perhaps TRBD1 (5 bases). Trimming left V 1 base short and J 4 bases short, with 7 bases between. CDR1 and CDR2 from the germline V gene are KGHSH and LQKENI. The CDR3 covers 14 residues. Here the CDR3 reads CASSPQGITGELFF. CDR3 in DNA: TGTGCCAGCTCACCACAGGGGATCACCGGGGAGCTGTTTTTT.

The chain uses TRBV20-1 and TRBJ2-1; D gene unclear. Germline V CDR1 and CDR2: DFQATT, SNEGSKA (reference sequence). This CDR3 is 12 amino acids long. V shed 3 bases and J shed 8 bases, with 11 bases lying between them. The CDR3 nucleotides are TGCAGTGCTAGTACGAGTAGGGATGAGCAGTTCTTC. The encoded protein is CSASTSRDEQFF.

This clonotype was observed a few times. This rearrangement joins TRBV2 to TRBJ1-1; 7 nucleotides match TRBD1. CDR1 and CDR2 from the germline V gene are SNHLY and FYNNEI. This CDR3 spans 14 amino acids. After removal of 6 bases from V and 1 base from J, the junction contained 5 bases not matched to a gene. CDR3 protein: CASRSTGSNTEAFF. Written as DNA, the CDR3 is TGTGCCAGCAGGTCGACAGGGTCGAACACTGAAGCTTTCTTT. The full variable domain, completed using reference TRBV2 and TRBJ1-1, is EPEVTQTPSHQVTQMGQEVILRCVPISNHLYFYWYRQILGQKVEFLVSFYNNEISEKSEIFDDQFSVERPDGSNFTLKIRSTKLEDSAMYFCASRSTGSNTEAFFGQGTRLTVV.

V and J are TRBV20-1 and TRBJ2-1, with D unresolved. V lost 3 bases to trimming and J lost 2 bases, with 14 bases between them. The CDR3 covers 15 residues. Germline CDR1 is DFQATT and CDR2 is SNEGSKA (reference sequence). CDR3 amino acids: CSASPAYPTYNEQFF. The CDR3 DNA follows: TGCAGTGCTAGCCCCGCCTACCCAACCTACAATGAGCAGTTCTTC.

V is TRBV5-1 and J is TRBJ2-1; 7 bases fit TRBD2. This CDR3 region has 14 residues. Germline V gene sequence: CDR1 SGHRS, CDR2 YFSETQ. J gave up 7 bases and V 3 bases, and 7 bases lay outside the gene matches. CDR3 coding DNA: TGCGCCAGCAGCTCCTTGCGGGAGAGTAATGAGCAGTTCTTC. This encodes CASSSLRESNEQFF. Supplemented by reference TRBV5-1 and TRBJ2-1, the full variable domain reads KAGVTQTPRYLIKTRGQQVTLSCSPISGHRSVSWYQQTPGQGLQFLFEYFSETQRNKGNFPGRFSGRQFSNSRSEMNVSTLELGDSALYLCASSSLRESNEQFFGPGTRLTVL.

This clonotype was picked up a small number of times. The rearrangement links TRBV12-3 or TRBV12-4 to TRBJ1-2; D might be TRBD1 (5 bases). The ends were cut back, 3 bases at V and 6 bases at J, with 11 bases in the middle. This CDR3 has 13 amino acids. CDR3 region: CASSFAGRDGYTF. In DNA, the CDR3 is TGTGCCAGCAGTTTTGCGGGCAGGGATGGCTACACCTTC.

Many counts were recorded for this clonotype. The chain carries TRBV12-3 or TRBV12-4 and TRBJ2-5, with D possibly being TRBD1 (6 bases). The CDR3 runs 14 residues. V was pared by 4 bases and J by 7 bases, with 16 bases between. In DNA, the CDR3 is TGTGCCAGCAGTTCCACCAGGGGAAGAAGGACCCAGTACTTC. Protein product: CASSSTRGRRTQYF.

The rearrangement joins TRBV20-1 to TRBJ2-3, with 12 bases that match TRBD2. There are 18 residues in the CDR3. V trimming: 6 bases; J trimming: 4 bases; junction bases outside the gene matches: 17. The germline V gene has CDR1 DFQATT and CDR2 SNEGSKA (reference sequence). The CDR3 spells CSAQTPSGGAGVADTQYF. Written as DNA, the CDR3 is TGCAGTGCGCAAACGCCTAGCGGGGGGGCCGGGGTCGCAGATACGCAGTATTTT.

This rearrangement joins TRBV29-1 to TRBJ2-3, with D uncertain. V dropped 8 bases and J dropped 1 base, with 7 bases sitting between them. Germline values: CDR1 SQVTM, CDR2 ANQGSEA. This CDR3 contains 11 residues. The CDR3 DNA follows: TGCAGCACAATGGGCACAGATACGCAGTATTTT. Protein product: CSTMGTDTQYF.

This clonotype has a handful of counts. This rearrangement joins TRBV28 to TRBJ2-7; the match to TRBD1 covers 11 bases. V was clipped by 7 bases and J by 2 bases; unmatched bases: 7. The CDR3 is made up of 15 amino acids. CDR1 MDHEN and CDR2 SYDVKM come from the germline V gene. The CDR3, as DNA: TGTGCCAGCACCCAACCGGGACAGGGGGCCTACGAGCAGTACTTC. Its translation: CASTQPGQGAYEQYF.